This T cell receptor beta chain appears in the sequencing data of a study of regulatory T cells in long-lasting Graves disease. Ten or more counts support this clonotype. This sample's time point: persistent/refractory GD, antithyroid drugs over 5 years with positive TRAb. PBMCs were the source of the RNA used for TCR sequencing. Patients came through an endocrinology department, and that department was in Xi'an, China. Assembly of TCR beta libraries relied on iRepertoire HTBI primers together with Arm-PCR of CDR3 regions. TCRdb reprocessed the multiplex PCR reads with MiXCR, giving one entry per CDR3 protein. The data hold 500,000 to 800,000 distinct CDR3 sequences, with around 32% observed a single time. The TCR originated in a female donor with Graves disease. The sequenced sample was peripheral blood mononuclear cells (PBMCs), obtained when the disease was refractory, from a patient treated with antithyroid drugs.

The CDR3 here is CASSESDRGQETQYF. The DNA for the CDR3 is TGTGCCAGCAGTGAAAGTGACAGGGGGCAAGAGACCCAGTACTTC. The V call is TRBV2, the J call TRBJ2-5; 9 bases line up with TRBD1. V trimming: 2 bases; J trimming: 2 bases; junction bases outside the gene matches: 3. Germline-derived CDR1 and CDR2 are SNHLY and FYNNEI. The CDR3 covers 15 residues.